This entry lists 21 T cell receptor beta chains sequenced from one sample in a study of shared clonotypes between healthy human individuals. Assay: immunoSEQ multiplex PCR; the TCRdb copy retains only in-frame clones and omits some. The repertoire holds 2.3 million or so clones, roughly 93% seen once, with 0.39% in the top ten. Sequencing was performed on naive CD4+ T cells from PBMCs. Subset: CD45RA+ positively selected. Receptors were obtained from a young man in good health. Some clones in this sample may be carry-over from other donors' samples.

This clone was seen a single time. J is TRBJ2-1 and V is TRBV6-6, with a tentative D call TRBD2 (5 bases). Germline V lookup: CDR1 MNHNY, CDR2 SVGAGI (reference sequence). CDR3 size: 14 residues. Here the CDR3 reads CAIGGSRPNNEQFF. The CDR3 coding sequence is TGTGCTATCGGAGGTTCGAGGCCGAACAATGAGCAGTTCTTC.

V is TRBV18 and J is TRBJ1-1, with TRBD1 matching 8 bases. Germline CDR1 reads KGHSH; CDR2 reads LQKENI. The CDR3 contains 14 residues. V shed 6 bases and J 4 bases; nucleotides not matched to a gene: 7. The CDR3 here is CASSEDRVTTEAFF. For the CDR3, the DNA is TGTGCCAGCTCCGAGGACAGGGTTACCACTGAAGCTTTCTTT. Variable domain in full (rest from reference TRBV18 and TRBJ1-1): NAGVMQNPRHLVRRRGQEARLRCSPMKGHSHVYWYRQLPEEGLKFMVYLQKENIIDESGMPKERFSAEFPKEGPSILRIQQVVRGDSAAYFCASSEDRVTTEAFFGQGTRLTVV.

The chain recombines TRBV5-1 with TRBJ1-2; D is unclear. Germline V gives CDR1 SGHRS, CDR2 YFSETQ. V was clipped by 5 bases and J by 0 bases, with 8 bases between them. The CDR3 has 13 amino acids. The CDR3 reads CASSRLANYGYTF. CDR3 DNA: TGCGCCAGCAGTCGGCTAGCTAACTATGGCTACACCTTC.

The V call is TRBV7-2, the J call TRBJ2-2; 8 bases are shared with TRBD1. In germline, CDR1 is SGHTA, CDR2 FQGNSA. Trimming took 5 bases from V and 1 from J; bases not matched to a gene: 9. This CDR3 is built from 17 residues. The CDR3 coding sequence is TGTGCCAGCAGCGTCCGACCCGGGACAGGGAACACCGGGGAGCTGTTTTTT. Protein: CASSVRPGTGNTGELFF. The full variable domain, completed using reference TRBV7-2 and TRBJ2-2, is GAGVSQSPSNKVTEKGKDVELRCDPISGHTALYWYRQSLGQGLEFLIYFQGNSAPDKSGLPSDRFSAERTGGSVSTLTIQRTQQEDSAVYLCASSVRPGTGNTGELFFGEGSRLTVL.

J is TRBJ2-5 and V is TRBV6-6; a weak D match, TRBD2 (5 bases). Germline CDR1 MNHNY, CDR2 SVGAGI (reference sequence). V shed 8 bases and J shed 1 base, with 8 bases lying between them. This CDR3 is built from 12 residues. The CDR3 coding sequence is TGTGCCAGCGGGAGACCCCAAGAGACCCAGTACTTC. Its translation is CASGRPQETQYF.

Notes on this clone: Within the sample, other DNA sequences also encode this same CDR3. The chain recombines TRBV29-1 with TRBJ1-1, with D uncertain. The V gene lost 7 bases and the J gene lost 0 bases, with 6 bases spanning the gap. The CDR3 totals 11 residues. CDR1 is SQVTM and CDR2 is ANQGSEA in the germline V gene. CDR3 amino acids: CSAKMNTEAFF. Written as DNA, the CDR3 is TGCAGCGCGAAAATGAACACTGAAGCTTTCTTT.

The chain joins TRBV7-2 to TRBJ2-1; D uncertain. CDR3 length: 16 residues. Looked up from germline, CDR1 is SGHTA and CDR2 is FQGNSA. V was cut by 2 bases and J by 4 bases, with 15 bases left in between. In DNA, the CDR3 is TGTGCCAGCAGCTTATACTCGGGTCTACTTTACAATGAGCAGTTCTTC. Its protein product is CASSLYSGLLYNEQFF.

The rearrangement uses TRBV28 and TRBJ2-2; 11 bases map to TRBD2. The CDR3 consists of 21 residues. Germline loops: CDR1 MDHEN, CDR2 SYDVKM. Germline trimming cut 3 bases from V and 1 base from J; bases unmatched to any gene: 16. As DNA, the CDR3 is TGTGCCAGCAGTTTTGGGCGGTGGGGACTAGCGGTCAACCGGAACACCGGGGAGCTGTTTTTT. Protein product: CASSFGRWGLAVNRNTGELFF.

V and J are TRBV7-2 and TRBJ2-1, with TRBD2 as a possible D gene (5 bases). Trimming left V 1 base short and J 3 bases short, with 10 bases between. The germline V gene has CDR1 SGHTA and CDR2 FQGNSA. The CDR3 is made up of 15 amino acids. The DNA of the CDR3 is TGTGCCAGCAGCTTAGATCGCGGGCACTACAATGAGCAGTTCTTC. Amino acid sequence: CASSLDRGHYNEQFF.

The rearrangement joins TRBV7-8 to TRBJ1-5; D is perhaps TRBD1 (5 bases). V lost 2 bases and J 3 bases, leaving 11 bases between the germline ends. The germline gives CDR1 SGHVS, CDR2 FQNEAQ. The CDR3 sequence is 15 residues long. CDR3 nucleotides: TGTGCCAGCAGCTTACTACGAGGGGCCAATCAGCCCCAGCATTTT. This translates into CASSLLRGANQPQHF.

The chain couples TRBV11-2 to TRBJ2-7; 7 bases map to TRBD1. The J segment lost 1 base and the V segment lost 1 base, leaving 4 bases of the junction unmatched. Germline lookup yields CDR1 SGHAT and CDR2 FQNNGV. The CDR3 is made up of 15 amino acids. The CDR3 sequence is CASSLARDRSYEQYF. Written as DNA, the CDR3 is TGTGCCAGCAGCTTAGCTCGGGACAGATCCTACGAGCAGTACTTC.

This clone was seen just once. The genes are TRBV18 and TRBJ1-5; TRBD1 is a possible D gene (6 bases). CDR1 is KGHSH and CDR2 is LQKENI in the germline V gene. This CDR3 region has 14 residues. V was trimmed by 3 bases and J by 5 bases, leaving 11 bases between them. This CDR3 reads CASSPGQLYQPQHF. The CDR3 coding sequence is TGTGCCAGCTCACCTGGACAGCTTTATCAGCCCCAGCATTTT.

The J gene is TRBJ2-2, the V gene TRBV19; D is perhaps TRBD1 or TRBD2 (5 bases each). There are 15 residues in the CDR3. Germline loops: CDR1 LNHDA, CDR2 SQIVND (reference sequence). Trimming cost V 5 bases and J 3 bases, with 13 bases left between them. The CDR3 region is CASSPRDGYTGELFF. The CDR3 bases are TGTGCCAGTAGTCCCCGGGACGGATACACCGGGGAGCTGTTTTTT.

Worth noting for this clone: Different DNA sequences within this sample yield the same CDR3. The rearrangement joins TRBV5-4 to TRBJ2-1, with unresolved D. CDR3 length: 12 amino acids. Germline V gene sequence: CDR1 SGHNT, CDR2 YYREEE (reference sequence). V gave up 0 bases and J gave up 7 bases, with 5 bases separating them. Written as DNA, the CDR3 is TGTGCCAGCAGCTTGGGTGGAAATGAGCAGTTCTTC. Protein: CASSLGGNEQFF.

This chain connects TRBV15 to TRBJ2-1; D is perhaps TRBD1 (5 bases). The length of the CDR3 is 15 residues. V lost 4 bases, J lost 1 base, and 11 bases lay in between. Per germline, CDR1 LNHNV and CDR2 YYDKDF (reference sequence). This chain's CDR3 is CATSIRQSSYNEQFF. In DNA, the CDR3 is TGTGCCACCAGCATTAGACAGTCATCCTACAATGAGCAGTTCTTC.

The chain couples TRBV7-2 to TRBJ2-5, with 7 bases fitting TRBD2. This CDR3 has 16 residues. J gave up 2 bases and V 1 base, and 7 bases lay outside the gene matches. Per germline, CDR1 SGHTA and CDR2 FQGNSA. CDR3 nucleotide sequence: TGTGCCAGCAGCTTAGGGCGGGAGCGGGGTCAAGAGACCCAGTACTTC. It encodes CASSLGRERGQETQYF. The complete variable domain, with remaining parts taken from reference TRBV7-2 and TRBJ2-5, reads GAGVSQSPSNKVTEKGKDVELRCDPISGHTALYWYRQSLGQGLEFLIYFQGNSAPDKSGLPSDRFSAERTGGSVSTLTIQRTQQEDSAVYLCASSLGRERGQETQYFGPGTRLLVL.

For the CDR3, the DNA is TGTGCCAGCAGGCAGACAGGGGATAGCAATCAGCCCCAGCATTTT. It translates to CASRQTGDSNQPQHF. The chain combines TRBV2 with TRBJ1-5, with 8 bases matching TRBD1. Germline assignment: CDR1 SNHLY and CDR2 FYNNEI. The CDR3 covers 15 residues. Germline trimming cut 6 bases from V and 0 bases from J; bases unmatched to any gene: 4.

This sequence joins TRBV6-6 and TRBJ1-3; weak D call: TRBD1 (5 bases). V was shortened by 6 bases and J by 3 bases, with 9 bases between the two germline ends. Germline V gene sequence: CDR1 MNHNY, CDR2 SVGAGI (reference sequence). There are 13 residues in the CDR3. The CDR3 loop is CASSSRVGNTIYF. The DNA of the CDR3 is TGTGCCAGCAGCAGCAGGGTTGGAAACACCATATATTTT.

The chain employs TRBV7-3 and TRBJ2-3; D remains unclear. V lost 5 bases, J lost 4 bases, and 13 bases lay in between. CDR1 and CDR2 (germline): SGHTA, FQGTGA. The CDR3 is made up of 14 amino acids. The DNA for the CDR3 is TGTGCCAGCAGCACCTCTAAGTATCCAGATACGCAGTATTTT. Encoded protein: CASSTSKYPDTQYF. Filled out from reference TRBV7-3 and TRBJ2-3, the complete variable domain reads GAGVSQTPSNKVTEKGKYVELRCDPISGHTALYWYRQSLGQGPEFLIYFQGTGAADDSGLPNDRFFAVRPEGSVSTLKIQRTERGDSAVYLCASSTSKYPDTQYFGPGTRLTVL.

Remarks on this clone: Other DNA sequences in the sample encode the same CDR3. The chain uses TRBV5-1 and TRBJ2-7; D ambiguous. The CDR3 runs to 14 residues. CDR1 is SGHRS and CDR2 is YFSETQ in the germline V gene. V lost 0 bases to trimming and J lost 2 bases, with 9 bases between them. The CDR3 sequence is CASSLAGRPYEQYF. The CDR3 DNA is TGCGCCAGCAGCTTGGCCGGCAGGCCCTACGAGCAGTACTTC.

The chain recombines TRBV28 with TRBJ1-2; D gene ambiguous. CDR1 is MDHEN and CDR2 is SYDVKM in the germline V gene. V lost 2 bases and J lost 8, with 12 bases in between. The CDR3 consists of 13 residues. CDR3 loop: CASSLPHRDGYTF. The CDR3 nucleotides read TGTGCCAGCAGTTTACCCCACAGAGACGGCTACACCTTC.